This TCR beta chain appears in the sequencing data of a study of CD8 T cells in Susac syndrome. Through negative isolation, CD4+ and CD8+ T cells were obtained, while TEMRA cells were enriched using FACS. Random hexamers were used to reverse transcribe the RNA input (roughly 0.5 to 1 ug). Amplification of TCR beta CDR3 by immunoSEQ multiplex PCR spanned 54 Vbeta and 13 Jbeta. A single record per CDR3 protein comes from TCRdb applying MiXCR to the immunoSEQ multiplex PCR reads. Of 150,000 to 160,000 distinct CDR3 sequences in the sample, 90% to 95% are singletons; the top ten hold more than 0.2%. The CDR3 extends over 13 amino acids. The V and J ends lost 2 bases and 5 bases respectively, with 9 bases between them. From germline, CDR1 is LGHNA and CDR2 YNFKEQ. This clonotype was counted once.

Sequenced material: CD8+ T cells from PBMCs. This chain connects TRBV4-2 to TRBJ1-1, with a weak D call TRBD1 (5 bases). This receptor was identified in a human donor with multiple sclerosis. CDR3 sequence reads: CASSQIKGTEAFF. In DNA, the CDR3 is TGTGCCAGCAGCCAAATTAAGGGGACTGAAGCTTTCTTT.